The sequence of this T cell receptor beta chain was determined in a study of blood T cell repertoires in COVID-19. Study in general: Sites in the United States, Italy and Spain provided acute and convalescent COVID-19 samples. PBMCs, B-cell-depleted T cells, or T cells provided the cDNA or gDNA that made up the material.

As processed by the authors: Amplification of reference gene primers provided the estimated nucleated cell counts. The assay was immunoSEQ multiplex PCR, and TCRdb's table has in-frame clones only and misses some. V and J calls and clone size follow that table, whereas D and trimming were derived from the DNA. In the table there are about 120,000 clones, more than 75% of which are singletons. Germline V lookup: CDR1 LGHDT, CDR2 YNNKEL (reference sequence). V was clipped by 0 bases and J by 5 bases, with 7 bases between them. The CDR3 is 13 amino acids. The TCR sequence derives from a man between 60 and 70 years old with acute or convalescent COVID-19. Sequenced input: peripheral blood. The chain combines TRBV3-1 (or the pseudogene TRBV3-2) with TRBJ2-5; TRBD2 might be the D (5 bases). The CDR3 region is CASSQDTGETQYF. The DNA for the CDR3 is TGTGCCAGCAGCCAAGACACGGGGGAGACCCAGTACTTC.